Following are 8 T cell receptor beta chains from one sample sequenced in a study of cytomegalovirus exposure and HLA in healthy donors. The primer mix had 60 Vbeta and 13 Jbeta primers. Sequencing used immunoSEQ multiplex PCR; TCRdb keeps in-frame clones, though not all of them. The sample contains around 130,000 clones, 74% of which appear only once. The sequencing input was PBMCs. These receptors were obtained from a woman aged 45 to 65 in good health and CMV-seropositive.

Only a few counts were recorded for this clone. The rearrangement uses TRBV27 and TRBJ2-3, with 11 bases aligning to TRBD1. The germline V gene encodes CDR1 MNHEY and CDR2 SMNVEV (reference sequence). The CDR3 totals 16 residues. With 5 bases clipped from V and 6 bases from J, the junction kept 10 bases outside the gene matches. The CDR3 nucleotides are TGTGCCAGCAGTCGCGGACAGGGGGCGATTCTCGATACGCAGTATTTT. As protein: CASSRGQGAILDTQYF.

This clone turned up a few times. The chain is built from TRBV30 and TRBJ1-2, with TRBD1 as a possible D gene (6 bases). Germline V gene lookup returns CDR1 GTSNPN and CDR2 SVGIG (reference sequence). This CDR3 is built from 12 residues. V was clipped by 3 bases and J by 8 bases, with 13 bases between them. CDR3 region: CAWRGGRGGYTF. The DNA for the CDR3 is TGTGCCTGGAGGGGGGGGCGAGGCGGCTACACCTTC.

The chain is built from TRBV5-5 and TRBJ1-6, with 9 positions matching TRBD1. The CDR3 sequence is 15 residues long. Germline trimming cut 3 bases from V and 5 bases from J; bases unmatched to any gene: 3. Germline assignment: CDR1 SGHKS and CDR2 YYEKEE (reference sequence). CDR3: CASSWGQGDNSPLHF. CDR3 bases: TGTGCCAGCAGCTGGGGACAGGGAGATAATTCACCCCTCCACTTT.

The J gene is TRBJ2-6, the V gene TRBV14, with D perhaps matching TRBD2 (6 bases). CDR1 is SGHDN and CDR2 is FVKESK in the germline V gene. CDR3 length: 14 amino acids. The V end was cut by 3 bases, the J end by 8 bases, with 11 bases between. CDR3 loop: CASSQAAGTNVLTF. The CDR3 DNA is TGTGCCAGCAGCCAGGCGGCGGGGACCAACGTCCTGACTTTC.

V usage is TRBV19 and J usage is TRBJ1-6; 8 bases line up with TRBD1. The J segment lost 3 bases and the V segment lost 10 bases, leaving 5 bases of the junction unmatched. Looked up from germline, CDR1 is LNHDA and CDR2 is SQIVND (reference sequence). The CDR3 is 14 amino acids. The CDR3 nucleotides read TGTGCCACTACACAGGGGGGCTATAATTCACCCCTCCACTTT. Its protein is CATTQGGYNSPLHF.

The chain couples TRBV30 to TRBJ1-2, with a weak D call TRBD1 (5 bases). This CDR3 has 12 residues. V lost 2 bases to trimming and J lost 3 bases, with 7 bases between them. Germline assignment: CDR1 GTSNPN and CDR2 SVGIG (reference sequence). This CDR3 reads CAWSPGYYGYTF. The CDR3 nucleotides read TGTGCCTGGAGTCCAGGGTACTATGGCTACACCTTC.

The chain links TRBV5-1 to TRBJ1-6; 7 nucleotides agree with TRBD1. Germline CDR1 reads SGHRS; CDR2 reads YFSETQ. The CDR3 length is 15 residues. Losses at the gene ends were 4 bases for V and 8 bases for J; bases not matched to a gene: 9. The CDR3 DNA sequence: TGCGCCAGCAGCAGGACAGGAGGACTGGATTCACCCCTCCACTTT. It codes for CASSRTGGLDSPLHF.

The chain links TRBV7-2 to TRBJ2-3; D is unclear. This CDR3 comprises 14 residues. With 1 base removed from V and 4 bases from J, the gap between germline ends came to 9 bases. Germline V CDR1 and CDR2: SGHTA, FQGNSA. DNA for the CDR3: TGTGCCAGCAGCTTAGGTCTAGGCCCAGATACGCAGTATTTT. Its protein is CASSLGLGPDTQYF. Using reference TRBV7-2 and TRBJ2-3 for the parts outside the CDR3, the full variable domain is GAGVSQSPSNKVTEKGKDVELRCDPISGHTALYWYRQSLGQGLEFLIYFQGNSAPDKSGLPSDRFSAERTGGSVSTLTIQRTQQEDSAVYLCASSLGLGPDTQYFGPGTRLTVL.